This TCR beta chain originates from a study of shared clonotypes between healthy human individuals (TCRdb year 2020). With regard to the full study: Two women and three men aged 18 to 49 years were included in the cohort. For each donor, CD4 naive and CD4 memory were each run on three plates, CD8 naive on two plates, and CD8 memory on one plate. Blood TCR repertoires of five healthy adults were deeply sequenced to estimate repertoire size and the extent of clonotype sharing between individuals. Different laboratories and diverse techniques were used to prepare libraries and sequence TCR repertoires, to increase sequencing depth and limit assay-specific biases. Per donor, leukapheresis produced somewhere between about 0.94 and 9.5 billion PBMCs.

Spanning cysteine to phenylalanine, the CDR3 consists of 17 amino acids. Kept here is only the CDR3 DNA, which spans 51 bases and is read in frame from base 1. Between the V and J ends, shortened by 1 base and 6 bases respectively, the junction contains 21 bases. The CDR1 and CDR2 encoded by the germline V gene are SGHDN and FVKESK. As to this clone: The antigen it recognizes is unknown. Base quality data are lacking; no much larger clone is found one base away.

CD8 naive samples were obtained by positive selection for CCR7 among CD45RO-negative cells, yielding a CD45RA+CCR7+ population from which TemRA cells were excluded. The donors were healthy, HIV-negative adults with no recently reported acute infections or vaccinations. Every donor was a Caucasian adult residing in Nashville, Tennessee, USA. After blood collection by leukapheresis, PBMCs were isolated using Ficoll-Histopaque density gradient centrifugation and then cryopreserved in the vapor phase of liquid nitrogen. Analytical flow cytometry was used to check the purity and quantity of every magnetically sorted T cell population. Each sorted fraction had its genomic DNA isolated and then quantified by UV absorbance on a Nanodrop 2000c. What the authors observed across the whole study: When a few donors were compared, the shared fraction of clonotypes was around 5.1% for naive CD4, around 4% for naive CD8, more than 2% for memory CD4, and 0.4% for memory CD8. Incomplete sequencing was indicated by rarefaction of sorted-subset datasets, despite the large sequencing depth. Naive subsets generally had larger estimated clonotype richness than memory subsets did. Sampling was restricted to blood, and TCR repertoires in tissues likely differ from the TCR repertoires found in blood. The genetic and exposure-history diversity represented was limited by the small number of donors. Pairwise subsampling indicated that sequencing depth was expected to affect the degree of clonotype sharing among donors. Clonotypes shared by all four sorted-subset donors showed higher generation probabilities than non-shared clonotypes.

Using the deep immunoSEQ assay, multiplex PCR amplified TCR CDR3 regions from genomic DNA. Extracted genomic DNA from each cell subset was spread evenly across all wells of several immunoSEQ 96-well plates, with each plate serving as a replicate. For sorted subsets, each replicate PCR was loaded with approximately 0.2 ug genomic DNA, equivalent to 25,000 to 30,000 T cell genomes. Purified libraries were measured with a Qubit 3.0 fluorometer, size-checked on a Bioanalyzer 2100, and measured again with the KAPA Library Quantification kit. Every immunoSEQ 96-well plate was sequenced on a separate single-read 150-cycle Illumina NextSeq 550 flow cell. In the source study's methods: Because the immunoSEQ output included only junctional sequences and no quality scores, the filtering could not be the same as the filtering used for full-length reads. To assign V/J genes and CDR3, sequences were annotated using PyIR, a Python wrapper for IgBLAST v1.9, with IMGT germline references. Reads were removed for weak V/J assignments (E-value above 1e-6), missing CDR3, stop codons, out-of-frame junctions, or ambiguous translated residues. V3J clonotypes were defined as sequences sharing the same inferred V gene, J gene, and CDR3 amino acid sequence. Percentage overlap between repertoires was calculated by dividing the number of shared unique clonotypes by the size of the smaller repertoire. Repertoire richness was assessed with RTK rarefaction, the Chao1 estimator, and Recon v2.1 estimates of unobserved clonotypes. Generation probabilities were computed with OLGA for all TCRbeta clonotypes obtained by the gDNA method from a handful of donors. TCRdb holds this immuneACCESS table with in-frame rearrangements only. Some clones are missing; in checked studies, unresolved V genes explain under half, and the rest has no known cause. That table supplies the V and J calls and clone size; D and trimming were determined from the DNA. The sample yields some 2.1 million clones; about 95% were counted once. 1.1% of the sample comes from the top ten.

The chain was built from TRBV14 and TRBJ1-1, with the D gene not confidently named. Sequences were obtained from naive CD8+ T cells sorted from blood. Taken with the paper, the label for cell subset or site translates to: CD45RA+CCR7+. This TCR was sampled from a man younger than 35 in good health. The DNA reads TGTGCCAGCAGCCAAGGGCTTTTCTACGACGGAATGGCTGAAGCTTTCTTT. Its translation reads: CASSQGLFYDGMAEAFF.